These T cell receptor beta chains were read from a single sample in a study of human thymus T cells. Repertoires were generated with immunoSEQ multiplex PCR, while TCRdb's copy carries only in-frame clones and drops some. The sample has about 130,000 clones, about 95% seen once. Sequencing used thymus tissue. Every receptor here comes from a boy under two years old with a congenital heart defect but otherwise immunologically healthy. The CDR3 runs from the conserved cysteine through the conserved F or W. The D gene is left open where the match is weak. Expanded clones get a size class; other rows say once, few or many, or leave the size out.

CDR3aa	CDR3nt	d_gene	abundance	v_gene	j_gene
CASSLAKETQYF	TGTGCCAGCAGCTTAGCGAAAGAGACCCAGTACTTC	NA	NA	TRBV7-2	TRBJ2-5
CASTVSGGPQETQYF	TGCGCCAGCACCGTGAGCGGGGGACCTCAAGAGACCCAGTACTTC	TRBD2	NA	TRBV5-1	TRBJ2-5
CASSQDLDRGSYNEQFF	TGCGCCAGCAGCCAAGATTTGGACAGGGGATCCTACAATGAGCAGTTCTTC	TRBD1	NA	TRBV4-1	TRBJ2-1
CASAETRDTQYF	TGTGCCAGCGCGGAGACTAGGGATACGCAGTATTTT	NA	once	TRBV27	TRBJ2-3
CASSPPGDTEAFF	TGTGCCAGCAGTCCCCCGGGAGACACTGAAGCTTTCTTT	NA	NA	TRBV27	TRBJ1-1
CAWSVEGRYYGYTF	TGTGCCTGGAGTGTAGAAGGTAGATACTATGGCTACACCTTC	NA	NA	TRBV30	TRBJ1-2
CASSLAAGSGNTIYF	TGTGCCAGCAGCTTAGCGGCAGGCTCTGGAAACACCATATATTTT	NA	NA	TRBV7-2	TRBJ1-3
CASSRQGVNTGELFF	TGTGCCAGCTCACGACAGGGAGTGAACACCGGGGAGCTGTTTTTT	TRBD1	NA	TRBV18	TRBJ2-2
CASSELIGGQDNEQFF	TGTGCCAGCAGTGAATTGATAGGGGGCCAAGACAATGAGCAGTTCTTC	TRBD1	once	TRBV25-1	TRBJ2-1
CASSLDPSLRYNEQFF	TGTGCCAGCAGCTTAGACCCTAGCTTACGTTACAATGAGCAGTTCTTC	NA	NA	TRBV7-2	TRBJ2-1
CASSIPTGGVQEKLFF	TGTGCCAGTAGTATCCCCACAGGTGGGGTACAGGAAAAACTGTTTTTT	NA	NA	TRBV19	TRBJ1-4
CASSLFSLPAGQRGLYGYTF	TGTGCCAGCAGTTTATTTAGCTTGCCAGCCGGACAAAGGGGCCTTTATGGCTACACCTTC	NA	NA	TRBV27	TRBJ1-2
CASSLSGEKINEQFF	TGTGCCAGCAGCTTAAGCGGGGAAAAAATCAATGAGCAGTTCTTC	TRBD2	NA	TRBV5-4	TRBJ2-1
CASSPRGSRGGEETQYF	TGTGCCAGCAGCCCGAGGGGATCGCGGGGGGGAGAAGAGACCCAGTACTTC	TRBD2	NA	TRBV7-9	TRBJ2-5